This TCR beta chain was observed in a study of PD-1 blockade in classical Hodgkin lymphoma. Overall study results and limits: Baseline diversity resembling that of newly diagnosed patients was seen in complete responders. Lower baseline TCR diversity was reported for newly diagnosed patients than for healthy donors. At C4D1, TCR diversity had climbed significantly for CD4+ cells, though not for CD8+ cells.

On this clone itself: Its antigen is unidentified.

TCRdb's table, derived via immunoSEQ multiplex PCR, lists solely in-frame clones and lacks some. This sample has more than 85,000 clones, with more than 70% found just once. This sample's time point: cycle 4 day 1 (C4D1), after 6 weeks of nivolumab. Exposure to brentuximab vedotin varied, and each patient had relapsed following autologous stem cell transplantation. Progressive disease, partial response or complete response was each patient's best response. The receptor was derived from a human donor with classical Hodgkin lymphoma. The sequencing here drew on peripheral blood mononuclear cells (PBMCs), taken before the fourth cycle of nivolumab.

The CDR3 reads CASSFARGPSGNTIYF. CDR3 DNA: TGTGCCAGCAGCTTCGCTCGGGGACCCTCTGGAAACACCATATATTTT. The chain uses TRBV7-9 and TRBJ1-3; D is perhaps TRBD1 (5 bases). V lost 3 bases, J lost 0 bases, and 12 bases lay in between. The CDR3 contains 16 residues. Germline V lookup: CDR1 SEHNR, CDR2 FQNEAQ (reference sequence).